The clone carrying this T cell receptor (beta chain) came up a few times. Per germline, CDR1 DFQATT and CDR2 SNEGSKA (reference sequence). The V and J ends lost 5 bases and 4 bases, in that order; junction bases with no gene match: 4. The CDR3 consists of 14 residues. The TCRbeta library was prepared with unique molecular identifiers. In TCRdb, the PCR reads were re-called with MiXCR into one record per CDR3 protein. The sample records about 610,000 distinct CDR3 sequences, roughly a tenth being singletons. This sample is part of a study of T-cell reconstitution after alpha-beta-depleted transplantation in children.

The V gene is TRBV20-1, the J gene TRBJ2-3; the match to TRBD2 covers 12 bases. This specimen was PBMCs from the stem cell graft donor, taken from the stem cell graft. The source of this sequence is a human donor who donated a stem cell graft to a child with acute myeloid leukemia. CDR3 residues: CSAWTSGNPDTQYF. CDR3 coding DNA: TGCAGTGCTTGGACTAGCGGGAATCCAGATACGCAGTATTTT.